A selection of T cell receptor beta chains follows, all from one sample in a study of post-analysis software for immune sequencing data. Via MiXCR, TCRdb re-called the PCR reads, giving one row per CDR3 protein. Seen here are roughly 700,000 distinct CDR3 sequences, 25% to 30% observed once, and the top ten hold around 0.56%. The material sequenced was blood. These receptors all come from a girl between 10 and 17 years old with multiple sclerosis. The CDR3 runs from the conserved cysteine through the conserved F or W. A D gene is named only where the DNA matches it firmly. Expanded clones are given a class, and other clones once, few, many or no size at all.

J	V	D	size	CDR3	DNA
TRBJ2-7	TRBV20-1	.	.	CSANRDSYEQYF	TGCAGTGCTAACAGGGACTCCTACGAGCAGTACTTC
TRBJ2-2	TRBV6-4	.	.	CASSAGRANTGELFF	TGTGCCAGCAGTGCGGGACGGGCGAACACCGGGGAGCTGTTTTTT
TRBJ2-7	TRBV28	TRBD2	.	CAGSSHLAGASHEQYF	TGTGCCGGCAGTTCCCATCTAGCGGGAGCGTCCCACGAGCAGTACTTC
TRBJ2-3	TRBV25-1	.	few	CASWGADTQYF	TGTGCCAGCTGGGGCGCAGATACGCAGTATTTT
TRBJ1-6	TRBV4-3	TRBD1	.	CASSQDPGQGITPLHF	TGCGCCAGCAGCCAAGATCCGGGACAGGGTATTACACCCCTCCACTTT
TRBJ2-3	TRBV7-2	TRBD2	.	CASSLAPGGGDTQYF	TGTGCCAGCAGCTTAGCCCCGGGGGGGGGAGATACGCAGTATTTT
TRBJ2-3	TRBV3-1	.	.	CATGGGTQYF	TGTGCCACCGGGGGAGGTACGCAGTATTTT
TRBJ2-5	TRBV7-8	TRBD2	many	CASSLSLASGEQYF	TGTGCCAGCAGCTTATCGTTGGCTAGCGGAGAGCAGTACTTC
TRBJ2-3	TRBV29-1	.	few	CSVSWDLTSTDTQYF	TGCAGCGTCTCCTGGGACCTAACTAGCACAGATACGCAGTATTTT
TRBJ1-4	TRBV29-1	TRBD1	.	CSVADRETNEKLFF	TGCAGCGTCGCCGACAGGGAAACTAATGAAAAACTGTTTTTT
TRBJ2-5	TRBV7-2	.	few	CASSSPKETQYF	TGTGCCAGCAGCTCCCCCAAGGAGACCCAGTACTTC
TRBJ2-5	TRBV19	TRBD1	.	CASRPTDRGYSETQYF	TGTGCCAGTAGACCGACGGACAGGGGGTACTCAGAGACCCAGTACTTC
TRBJ1-2	TRBV20-1	.	.	CSAPQGAWGYTF	TGCAGTGCGCCCCAGGGTGCCTGGGGCTACACCTTC
TRBJ1-4	TRBV11-2	.	.	CASSPRDVWLFF	TGTGCCAGCAGCCCCCGGGATGTGTGGCTGTTTTTT
TRBJ2-2	TRBV4-3	TRBD1	few	CASSQDLGTAGELFF	TGCGCCAGCAGCCAAGATCTGGGGACAGCCGGGGAGCTGTTTTTT
TRBJ2-5	TRBV20-1	.	few	CSAFHGGNQETQYF	TGCAGTGCTTTTCATGGGGGGAACCAAGAGACCCAGTACTTC
TRBJ2-1	TRBV20-1	TRBD1	few	CSAQQAGQANEQFF	TGCAGTGCCCAACAGGCCGGACAGGCCAATGAGCAGTTCTTC
TRBJ2-7	TRBV9	TRBD1	few	CASSVMGTATYEQYF	TGTGCCAGCAGCGTAATGGGGACAGCCACCTACGAGCAGTACTTC
TRBJ2-1	TRBV29-1	.	.	CSVRNGGQFF	TGCAGCGTCCGAAACGGGGGGCAGTTCTTC
TRBJ2-5	TRBV20-1	TRBD2	few	CSARTSGGPGTQYF	TGCAGTGCACGGACTAGCGGGGGCCCCGGGACCCAGTACTTC
TRBJ1-1	TRBV29-1	.	.	CSLGGGGNTEAFF	TGCAGCCTCGGCGGTGGCGGGAACACTGAAGCTTTCTTT
TRBJ2-1	TRBV7-9	.	.	CASSSILRVGGDYNEQFF	TGTGCCAGCAGCTCTATACTCCGGGTGGGGGGAGATTACAATGAGCAGTTCTTC
TRBJ1-1	TRBV6-6	.	.	CASSPLGGLRGAFF	TGTGCCAGCAGCCCACTCGGTGGGCTTAGAGGAGCTTTCTTT
TRBJ1-4	TRBV9	.	few	CASSAHGGTNEKLFF	TGTGCCAGCAGCGCCCACGGGGGCACTAATGAAAAACTGTTTTTT
TRBJ2-7	TRBV20-1	.	.	CSGPRLPSVYNEQYF	TGCAGTGGGCCGCGCCTACCTAGCGTTTACAATGAGCAGTACTTC
TRBJ2-3	TRBV5-1	.	few	CASLPGGASDTQYF	TGCGCCAGCCTACCCGGGGGCGCATCAGATACGCAGTATTTT
TRBJ2-1	TRBV27	TRBD1	.	CACGTGGGNEQFF	TGTGCCTGCGGGACAGGGGGAGGCAATGAGCAGTTCTTC
TRBJ2-4	TRBV29-1	TRBD2	many	CSVAIGRGNIQYF	TGCAGCGTTGCAATAGGGAGGGGAAACATTCAGTACTTC
TRBJ2-1	TRBV20-1	.	.	CSASGSPYSEQFF	TGCAGTGCTAGCGGAAGCCCCTACAGTGAGCAGTTCTTC
TRBJ1-4	TRBV14	.	.	CASSPGWGPLELFF	TGTGCCAGCAGCCCTGGATGGGGACCCCTCGAACTGTTTTTT
TRBJ2-7	TRBV7-8	.	few	CASSSDPGRHYEQYF	TGTGCCAGCAGCTCCGATCCCGGGCGGCACTACGAGCAGTACTTC
TRBJ2-2	TRBV6-1	.	.	CASTGGEGTGELFF	TGTGCCAGCACCGGGGGTGAGGGCACCGGGGAGCTGTTTTTT
TRBJ1-2	TRBV28	.	.	CASSSFGVGSYGYTF	TGTGCCAGCAGTTCCTTCGGGGTGGGCTCATATGGCTACACCTTC
TRBJ1-6	TRBV4-1	.	.	CASSPGLRSGSPLHF	TGCGCCAGCAGCCCGGGACTCCGATCGGGATCACCCCTCCACTTT
TRBJ2-6	TRBV9	.	.	CASSALGEGARGANVLTF	TGTGCCAGCAGCGCGTTGGGGGAGGGGGCGAGAGGGGCCAACGTCCTGACTTTC
TRBJ2-7	TRBV7-2	TRBD1	once	CASSRRDRETYEQYF	TGTGCCAGCAGTAGAAGGGACAGGGAGACCTACGAGCAGTACTTC
TRBJ2-7	TRBV4-3	.	many	CASSQTRSSSYEQYF	TGCGCCAGCAGCCAAACTCGGAGCAGCTCCTACGAGCAGTACTTC
TRBJ1-1	TRBV19	.	.	CASSTLQVLEAGAFF	TGTGCCAGTAGTACCCTACAGGTACTAGAGGCGGGAGCTTTCTTT
TRBJ2-1	TRBV20-1	.	few	CSARDFGERPNEQFF	TGCAGTGCTAGAGATTTCGGGGAAAGGCCGAATGAGCAGTTCTTC
TRBJ2-2	TRBV4-1	TRBD1	.	CASSQPDRGFDTGELFF	TGCGCCAGCAGCCAGCCCGACAGGGGTTTCGACACCGGGGAGCTGTTTTTT
TRBJ2-7	TRBV12-3/TRBV12-4	TRBD2	.	CASRPLAGASNEQYF	TGTGCCAGCAGACCTCTAGCGGGAGCTTCAAATGAGCAGTACTTC
TRBJ1-1	TRBV14	.	.	CASSQGGQFAEAFF	TGTGCCAGCAGCCAAGGTGGGCAGTTCGCTGAAGCTTTCTTT
TRBJ2-1	TRBV6-4	TRBD2	.	CASSDPLGGEQFF	TGTGCCAGCAGCGACCCTTTGGGGGGGGAGCAGTTCTTC
TRBJ2-6	TRBV9	.	few	CASTPYPGANVLTF	TGTGCCAGCACCCCGTACCCCGGGGCCAACGTCCTGACTTTC
TRBJ1-4	TRBV20-1	TRBD1	few	CSAITADRAGRWGEKLFF	TGCAGTGCTATAACCGCCGACAGGGCGGGTCGTTGGGGTGAAAAACTGTTTTTT
TRBJ1-1	TRBV29-1	.	few	CSGIRGGGAFF	TGCAGCGGCATAAGAGGGGGGGGAGCTTTCTTT
TRBJ1-1	TRBV3-1	TRBD1	few	CASSPGTGTEAFF	TGTGCCAGCAGTCCCGGGACAGGCACTGAAGCTTTCTTT
TRBJ2-7	TRBV29-1	.	many	CSVEGGAYEQYF	TGCAGCGTTGAAGGGGGCGCCTACGAGCAGTACTTC
TRBJ2-2	TRBV6-5	TRBD2	.	CASSYSAGGTGELFF	TGTGCCAGCAGTTACTCAGCGGGAGGGACCGGGGAGCTGTTTTTT
TRBJ1-1	TRBV5-1	.	.	CASKGTGNVAEAFF	TGCGCCAGCAAGGGCACAGGGAATGTCGCTGAAGCTTTCTTT
TRBJ2-7	TRBV6-5	.	many	CASSYSTVDPYEQYF	TGTGCCAGCAGTTACTCGACAGTTGATCCCTACGAGCAGTACTTC
TRBJ2-7	TRBV20-1	.	.	CSAYTFASYEQYF	TGCAGTGCTTACACGTTTGCCTCCTACGAGCAGTACTTC
TRBJ2-1	TRBV7-2	TRBD2	few	CASSSMLLAGEMKNEQFF	TGTGCCAGCAGCTCCATGCTACTAGCGGGAGAGATGAAAAATGAGCAGTTCTTC